This record concerns one TCR beta chain sequence. This clonotype was recorded a few times. Its antigen has not been determined. There are no base qualities to consult, and no much larger clone falls within one base. The meaning of the sample's treatment or condition label: allogeneic hematopoietic cell transplantation with graft depleted of TCRalphabeta T cells and CD19 B cells. Transplant recipients were children who received TCRalphabeta/CD19-depleted allogeneic hematopoietic cell grafts. The library was built by means of PCR. The sequencer was an Illumina HiSeq 2500. TCR libraries were prepared with molecular barcoding, using unique molecular identifiers to normalize TCRbeta repertoire quantification. Using fastp trimming at Q25 and MiXCR clonotype assembly, TCRdb reanalyzed the public sequencing data and kept in-frame beta chains. Rows are combined by CDR3 protein, so each entry shows the most common genes and DNA. The sample profile shows fewer than 400,000 distinct CDR3 sequences; around 25% of them were found once. Approximately 11% of the sample goes to the ten largest clones.

The data belong to a study of T-cell reconstitution after alpha-beta-depleted transplantation in children (dated by TCRdb to 2016 to 2017). At the level of the whole study: The study quantitatively tracked T-cell immune reconstitution after TCRalphabeta/CD19-depleted allogeneic hematopoietic cell transplantation in children using TCR repertoire profiling.

General findings and caveats noted by the study authors: In some patients, the high TCRbeta diversity seen at day 60 was put down to recipient T cells and intrathymic progenitors that had survived conditioning. Over the following months the frequencies of hyperexpanded clones went down, and after one year T-cell counts and TCRbeta diversity were mostly credited to newly produced T cells. About two months after transplant, the apparently early recovery of alphabetaT-cell counts reportedly depended on just several hundred clones that had expanded rapidly and came from non-depleted graft cells.

The germline V end is reduced by 4 bases and the J end by 4 bases; junction bases left unmatched: 9. For CDR1 and CDR2, the germline V gene lists SGHVS and FQNEAQ. The CDR3 has 16 amino acids, counting the end cysteine and phenylalanine. Here the CDR3 DNA is all that survives: 48 bases in frame from base 1. The source material was PBMCs, mostly from graft donor cells, sampled 180 days after TCRalphabeta/CD19-depleted stem cell transplant. Recombination connected TRBV7-8 to TRBJ2-3; 9 nucleotides in the junction match TRBD2. The sequence derives from a male patient younger than 18 who had a stem cell transplant for acute lymphoblastic leukemia, so the T cells may come from the graft donor. Read as DNA, the sequence is TGTGCCAGCAGCTCGTTGGTAGCGGGAGTAGCAGATACGCAGTATTTT. Protein translation: CASSSLVAGVADTQYF.